This T cell receptor beta chain appears in the sequencing data of a study of control samples from healthy donors and cancer patients. TCRdb's table, derived via immunoSEQ multiplex PCR, lists solely in-frame clones and lacks some. The sample includes about 98,000 clones, 75% to 85% of them seen just once. The V gene lost 7 bases and the J gene lost 4 bases, with 10 bases spanning the gap. Germline CDR1 reads SQVTM; CDR2 reads ANQGSEA. This CDR3 spans 11 amino acids. The chain is built from TRBV29-1 and TRBJ1-1; no reliable D call. Material for sequencing was blood. The clonotype was recovered from a woman in her 30s in good health. The CDR3 loop is CSGNSFTEAFF. In DNA, the CDR3 is TGCAGCGGTAACAGCTTCACTGAAGCTTTCTTT.